The source of this T cell receptor beta chain is a study of spatial heterogeneity in lung cancer (dated 2019 in TCRdb). The study in broad terms: Beta-chain transcripts were consistently detected in greater numbers than alpha-chain transcripts, which likely reflected higher beta-chain transcript abundance. Both alpha and beta chains were TCR-sequenced in samples taken at surgery, namely 220 tumor regions, 61 to 65 matched nontumor lung samples and about 54 PBMC samples. In non-small cell lung cancer, the study made a quantitative comparison of TCR alpha and beta repertoires among multiple tumor regions, matched nontumor lung and blood. Nonsynonymous mutation counts, determined by whole-exome sequencing of tumor tissue, were related to TCR repertoire features. In the raw uncorrected reads, each unique combination of TCR and UMI appeared on average more than ten times.

From the cysteine up to the phenylalanine, the CDR3 has a length of 16 residues. The retained sequence is limited to the CDR3, 48 bases, with the frame set at the first base. The germline V gene sets CDR1 to SGHVS and CDR2 to FNYEAQ. V loses 1 base of germline sequence and J loses 4 bases, and the interval between the two ends is 13 bases. Libraries were constructed by 5' RACE. Sequencing was performed on a NextSeq 500. To allow correction of PCR and sequencing errors, the TCR library protocol tagged every TCR cDNA molecule with a unique molecular identifier. For the original study's pipeline: TCR identification, UMI-based error correction and CDR3 extraction were all carried out with Decombinator tools. Expanded TCRs were defined as those above a frequency of 2 per 1,000, corresponding to the top 1% of the tumor frequency distribution. Rényi diversity was computed with the R vegan package after subsampling each repertoire 100 times to 5,000 TCRs. CDR3 similarity networks were built from amino acid triplet string-kernel similarity, with CDR3s being connected when pairwise similarity was above 0.82. TCRdb itself trimmed the public reads at Q25 with fastp, ran MiXCR and retained productive beta chains. Rows merge per CDR3 protein into single entries with the most common DNA and genes. TCRdb assigned the V and J calls; the authors' analysis was not used. This sample gives tens of thousands of distinct CDR3 sequences in total; roughly 7.4% of them show up just once. The ten largest clones take up 25% to 35% of the sample.

Reading the label with the study, this specimen's time point is: sample taken at primary tumor resection. Samples were obtained from about 69 patients with early-stage, untreated non-small cell lung cancer from the lung TRACERx cohort. Without any cell sorting, TCR sequencing was performed on whole RNA extracted either from tumor and nontumor lung tissue or from cryopreserved PBMC samples. Only patients for whom sufficient RNA was available from at least two tumor regions were selected for TCR sequencing. Broader findings and caveats from the paper: Confirming at a functional level the hypothesis that regional TCRs recognize regional mutations was considered to require additional single-cell paired TCR alpha and beta sequencing. Ubiquitous expanded tumor TCRs were found in blood more often at tumor resection than at routine follow-up.

This clonotype was observed a handful of times. No antigen is known for it. No per-base quality is available; no much larger clone lies one base away. The TCR originated in a male donor with early-stage non-small cell lung cancer. This chain is built from TRBV7-6 and TRBJ2-2; the D region possibly corresponds to TRBD1 (5 bases align). The source was PBMCs, collected at surgery. The DNA sequence follows: TGTGCCAGCAGCTTAGGTAGTTGGGGCGGCACCGGGGAGCTGTTTTTT. The translation is CASSLGSWGGTGELFF. Here the CDR3 is joined to the reference TRBV7-6 and TRBJ2-2 genes, and the full variable domain is: GAGVSQSPRYKVTKRGQDVALRCDPISGHVSLYWYRQALGQGPEFLTYFNYEAQQDKSGLPNDRFSAERPEGSISTLTIQRTEQRDSAMYRCASSLGSWGGTGELFFGEGSRLTVL.